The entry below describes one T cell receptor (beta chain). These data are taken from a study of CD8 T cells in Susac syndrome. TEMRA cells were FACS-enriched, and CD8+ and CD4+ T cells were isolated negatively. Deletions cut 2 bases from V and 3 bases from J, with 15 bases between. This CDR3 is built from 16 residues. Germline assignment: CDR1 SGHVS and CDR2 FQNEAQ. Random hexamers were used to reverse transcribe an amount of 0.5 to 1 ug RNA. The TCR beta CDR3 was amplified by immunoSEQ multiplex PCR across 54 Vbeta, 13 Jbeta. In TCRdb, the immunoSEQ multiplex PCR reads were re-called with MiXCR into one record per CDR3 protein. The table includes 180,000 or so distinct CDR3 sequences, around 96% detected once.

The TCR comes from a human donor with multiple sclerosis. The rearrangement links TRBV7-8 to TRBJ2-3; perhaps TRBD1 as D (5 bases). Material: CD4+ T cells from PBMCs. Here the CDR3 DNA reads TGTGCCAGCAGCTTAAAGACAGATCTTTGGACAGATACGCAGTATTTT. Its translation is CASSLKTDLWTDTQYF.